The source of this T cell receptor beta chain is a study of shared clonotypes between healthy human individuals. Sequencing used immunoSEQ multiplex PCR; TCRdb keeps in-frame clones, though not all of them. Of about 1 million clones in the sample, about 75% were seen once. The V segment lost 3 bases and the J segment 0 bases; nucleotides outside the gene matches: 10. The length of the CDR3 is 17 residues. Germline loops: CDR1 MRHNA, CDR2 SNTAGT. The receptor was derived from a man younger than 30 in good health. The gene calls are TRBV6-4 and TRBJ1-2, with 7 bases lining up with TRBD1. Sequencing was carried out using memory CD4+ T cells sorted from blood. Subset defined: CD45RA-negative fraction. CDR3 sequence (DNA): TGTGCCAGCAGTGAGACAGGGTATGGGAGAGCTAACTATGGCTACACCTTC. Amino acid sequence: CASSETGYGRANYGYTF.